One and the same sample provided the 13 T cell receptor beta chains below, sequenced in a study of T cell repertoires in cytomegalovirus infection. TCRdb independently ran MiXCR on the reads; one entry per CDR3 protein. The sample includes more than 650,000 distinct CDR3 sequences, approximately 34% seen only once; the top ten take around 2.6%. The specimen sequenced was PBMCs. These TCRs come from a human donor in good health (CMV status not recorded). Some clones in this sample may be carry-over from other donors' samples.

The chain employs TRBV28 and TRBJ1-1, with 8 bases fitting TRBD1. The CDR3 sequence is 14 residues long. CDR1 MDHEN and CDR2 SYDVKM come from the germline V gene. With 6 bases clipped from V and 10 bases from J, the junction kept 13 bases outside the gene matches. The CDR3: CASSPWGQADGAFF. CDR3 nucleotides: TGTGCCAGCAGCCCCTGGGGACAGGCAGACGGAGCTTTCTTT.

This clonotype was seen repeatedly, ten times or more. The chain is built from TRBV7-2 and TRBJ2-7; TRBD2 is a possible D gene (5 bases). CDR3 length: 15 amino acids. Germline V lookup: CDR1 SGHTA, CDR2 FQGNSA. V was cut by 5 bases and J by 0 bases, with 14 bases left in between. The CDR3 DNA sequence: TGTGCCAGCAGCACCCTAGCCGTTAGCTCCTACGAGCAGTACTTC. Its translation: CASSTLAVSSYEQYF.

This clonotype was observed once. This chain links TRBV19 with TRBJ2-1, with 8 nucleotides matching TRBD2. The CDR3 sequence is 19 residues long. The V and J ends lost 4 bases and 0 bases, in that order; junction bases with no gene match: 14. Germline CDR1 is LNHDA and CDR2 is SQIVND (reference sequence). CDR3 nucleotides: TGTGCCAGTAGTACCCCTTACCCTGGCGGGAGGAGCTCCTACAATGAGCAGTTCTTC. This encodes CASSTPYPGGRSSYNEQFF.

V is TRBV6-1 and J is TRBJ1-6; TRBD1 might be the D (5 bases). Looked up from germline, CDR1 is MNHNS and CDR2 is SASEGT. Deletions cut 5 bases from V and 6 bases from J, with 11 bases between. The CDR3 is 14 amino acids. CDR3: CASSNAGSNSPLHF. DNA of the CDR3: TGTGCCAGCAGTAACGCAGGGAGTAATTCACCCCTCCACTTT.

This clonotype was recorded a few times. This chain connects TRBV28 to TRBJ2-7, with 8 bases identical to TRBD1. Germline CDR1 and CDR2: MDHEN and SYDVKM. The ends lost 5 bases at V and 3 bases at J; junction bases unmatched: 9. CDR3 length equals 15 residues. The chain's CDR3 is CASSLPPGGIYEQYF. CDR3 DNA: TGTGCCAGCAGTCTTCCCCCAGGGGGCATCTACGAGCAGTACTTC.

Turning to this clonotype: The conserved phenylalanine or tryptophan is not found at the CDR3 terminus, so this likely reflects a read error. The rearrangement links TRBV12-3 or TRBV12-4 to TRBJ2-5; 7 bases are a match to TRBD1. The CDR3 spans 14 residues. Germline trimming cut 6 bases from V and 1 base from J; bases unmatched to any gene: 5. The chain's CDR3 is CASRLGDSQETQYL. The CDR3 nucleotides are TGTGCCAGCAGACTAGGGGACAGCCAAGAGACCCAGTACTTA.

Only a few counts were recorded for this clonotype. The J gene is TRBJ2-2, the V gene TRBV28; no clear D gene. The CDR3 is made up of 13 amino acids. Trimming cost V 8 bases and J 0 bases, with 7 bases left between them. The germline V gene has CDR1 MDHEN and CDR2 SYDVKM. The CDR3 region is CASPHPNTGELFF. CDR3 DNA sequence: TGTGCCAGCCCCCACCCGAACACCGGGGAGCTGTTTTTT.

In DNA form, the CDR3 reads TGTGCCAGCAGGGTCGCAGGGTTAGGCAATCAGCCCCAGCATTTT. It translates to CASRVAGLGNQPQHF. This chain joins TRBV12-3 or TRBV12-4 and TRBJ1-5, with a tentative D call TRBD1 (5 bases). The CDR3 has 15 residues. V gave up 6 bases and J gave up 2 bases, with 14 bases separating them.

This clonotype was seen a few times. This rearrangement joins TRBV28 to TRBJ2-7, with 10 bases that match TRBD2. The CDR3 has 14 amino acids. The trim removed 6 bases at V and 4 bases at J, leaving 6 bases unmatched. Germline CDR1 and CDR2: MDHEN and SYDVKM. For the CDR3, the DNA is TGTGCCAGCAGGGGAGCGGGAGGGCGATACGAGCAGTACTTC. Its protein is CASRGAGGRYEQYF.

Many counts were recorded for this clonotype. The V call is TRBV7-2, the J call TRBJ2-1; 9 nucleotides agree with TRBD2. Germline values: CDR1 SGHTA, CDR2 FQGNSA. Unmatched junction bases numbered 9, after V lost 3 bases and J lost 0 bases. This CDR3 spans 18 amino acids. As DNA, the CDR3 is TGTGCCAGCAGCTTTCGCCCTAGCGGGGCGAGCTCCTACAATGAGCAGTTCTTC. It encodes CASSFRPSGASSYNEQFF. The whole variable domain, remainder taken from reference TRBV7-2 and TRBJ2-1, is GAGVSQSPSNKVTEKGKDVELRCDPISGHTALYWYRQSLGQGLEFLIYFQGNSAPDKSGLPSDRFSAERTGGSVSTLTIQRTQQEDSAVYLCASSFRPSGASSYNEQFFGPGTRLTVL.

The chain is built from TRBV20-1 and TRBJ2-2; 9 bases match TRBD2. Germline V CDR1 and CDR2: DFQATT, SNEGSKA (reference sequence). This CDR3 has 15 residues. Germline trimming cut 2 bases from V and 7 bases from J; bases unmatched to any gene: 8. CDR3: CSARSAGGPNGELFF. CDR3 in DNA: TGCAGTGCTAGAAGCGCGGGGGGGCCTAACGGGGAGCTGTTTTTT.

The genes are TRBV7-3 and TRBJ1-4, with a tentative D call TRBD1 (5 bases). CDR3 size: 14 residues. From germline, CDR1 is SGHTA and CDR2 FQGTGA. Trimming removed 5 bases at V and 7 bases at J, with 14 bases between. The DNA for the CDR3 is TGTGCCAGCAGCCCCCGGGGCCATCCTGAAAAACTGTTTTTT. It is translated as CASSPRGHPEKLFF.

This clonotype was counted a few times. The rearrangement joins TRBV20-1 to TRBJ1-5; the match to TRBD1 covers 7 bases. Germline V gene data show CDR1 as DFQATT and CDR2 as SNEGSKA (reference sequence). Trimming took 7 bases from V and 4 from J; bases not matched to a gene: 13. The CDR3 consists of 15 residues. The CDR3 region is CSVSLAGGRNQPQHF. The CDR3 DNA reads TGCAGTGTATCCCTCGCAGGGGGAAGGAATCAGCCCCAGCATTTT.